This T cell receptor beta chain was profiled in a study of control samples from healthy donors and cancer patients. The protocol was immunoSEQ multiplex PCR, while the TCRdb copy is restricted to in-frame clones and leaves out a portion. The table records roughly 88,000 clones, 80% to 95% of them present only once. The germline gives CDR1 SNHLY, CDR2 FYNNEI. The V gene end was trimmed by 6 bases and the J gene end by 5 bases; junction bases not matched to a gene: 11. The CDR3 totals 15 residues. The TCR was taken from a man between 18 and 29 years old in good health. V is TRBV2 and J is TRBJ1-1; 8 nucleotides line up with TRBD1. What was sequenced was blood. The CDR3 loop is CASSGTRTGSTEAFF. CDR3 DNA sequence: TGTGCCAGCAGCGGGACTCGGACAGGGTCGACTGAAGCTTTCTTT.